This entry describes one T cell receptor beta chain. Its antigen is as yet unknown. This entry is derived from a study of PD-1 blockade in mismatch repair-deficient tumors. Whole-study context: Patients had 12 mismatch repair-deficient cancer types, all previously treated and progressing.

Overall study findings and caveats: Rapid post-treatment expansion, then contraction, generally preceding radiologic response, marked tumor-resident clones.

V was trimmed by 3 bases and J by 2 bases, leaving 13 bases between them. The CDR3 runs to 15 residues. CDR1 MGHRA and CDR2 YSYEKL come from the germline V gene. Every patient had mismatch repair deficiency by PCR or immunohistochemistry. A few pembrolizumab responders had their TCRs sequenced. Using immunoSEQ multiplex PCR, the repertoire was profiled, and TCRdb retains in-frame clones only, with some absent. The top ten hold approximately 17% of the sample, which has about 22,000 clones, approximately 84% seen once. The sample was peripheral blood, taken 2 weeks after starting pembrolizumab. This clonotype was sampled from an adult with mismatch repair-deficient cancer. This chain links TRBV4-1 with TRBJ1-2; D unclear. This chain's CDR3 is CASSQAVGSNYGYTF. In DNA form, the CDR3 reads TGCGCCAGCAGCCAGGCTGTGGGGTCCAACTATGGCTACACCTTC.